These 32 T cell receptor beta chains share one sample of origin, sequenced in a study of radiotherapy plus CTLA-4 blockade in lung cancer. Sequencing was performed with immunoSEQ multiplex PCR; in TCRdb, only in-frame clones are kept and a portion is missing. The sample holds about 62,000 clones, approximately 79% seen once. The sample in question was peripheral blood, obtained from a patient treated with radiotherapy plus ipilimumab. The receptors were sampled from a human donor with non-small cell lung cancer who had a complete response to radiotherapy plus ipilimumab.

This clone turned up a few times. V usage is TRBV5-1 and J usage is TRBJ2-6; 7 nucleotides line up with TRBD1. Germline V CDR1 and CDR2: SGHRS, YFSETQ. The CDR3 has 16 amino acids. V lost 3 bases to trimming and J lost 0 bases; unmatched junction nucleotides: 3. In DNA, the CDR3 is TGCGCCAGCAGCTCAAGGGGGCCCTCTGGGGCCAACGTCCTGACTTTC. Residues: CASSSRGPSGANVLTF.

The chain employs TRBV15 and TRBJ1-4; maybe TRBD1 (5 bases). Trimming took off 0 bases at V and 2 bases at J, with 7 bases between the two ends. Per the germline V gene, CDR1 is LNHNV and CDR2 is YYDKDF (reference sequence). CDR3 length: 15 residues. The CDR3 spells CATSREGPTNEKLFF. The CDR3 DNA follows: TGTGCCACCAGCAGAGAGGGGCCGACTAATGAAAAACTGTTTTTT.

The chain carries TRBV19 and TRBJ2-5; D is ambiguous. This CDR3 spans 13 amino acids. V was clipped by 5 bases and J by 7 bases, with 14 bases between them. CDR1 and CDR2 from the germline V gene are LNHDA and SQIVND (reference sequence). The CDR3 sequence is CASSWSPTGTQYF. CDR3 DNA sequence: TGTGCCAGTAGTTGGTCCCCTACGGGGACCCAGTACTTC. Based on the CDR3 plus reference TRBV19 and TRBJ2-5, the full variable domain is DGGITQSPKYLFRKEGQNVTLSCEQNLNHDAMYWYRQDPGQGLRLIYYSQIVNDFQKGDIAEGYSVSREKKESFPLTVTSAQKNPTAFYLCASSWSPTGTQYFGPGTRLLVL.

The chain links TRBV7-8 to TRBJ1-1; unclear D gene. CDR1 is SGHVS and CDR2 is FQNEAQ in the germline V gene. The V and J ends lost 2 bases and 1 base respectively, with 5 bases between them. CDR3 length: 13 amino acids. CDR3 sequence reads: CASSLLANTEAFF. CDR3 in DNA: TGTGCCAGCAGCTTATTGGCGAACACTGAAGCTTTCTTT.

A few counts support this clone. The rearrangement uses TRBV5-1 and TRBJ2-7; D possibly corresponds to TRBD1 (5 bases). Germline V CDR1 and CDR2: SGHRS, YFSETQ. Trimming pared 2 bases from V and 5 bases from J, leaving 8 bases between. This CDR3 contains 12 residues. The CDR3 reads CASSFPGNEQYF. The CDR3 nucleotides read TGCGCCAGCAGCTTCCCAGGGAACGAGCAGTACTTC.

The chain joins TRBV14 to TRBJ1-6, with a possible D match to TRBD1 (6 bases). The CDR3 extends over 14 amino acids. Germline V gene data show CDR1 as SGHDN and CDR2 as FVKESK. V lost 4 bases and J 6 bases, leaving 10 bases between the germline ends. For the CDR3, the DNA is TGTGCCAGCAGCCGGGACATTGGTAATTCACCCCTCCACTTT. Protein: CASSRDIGNSPLHF.

The chain carries TRBV19 and TRBJ2-2; 7 bases align to TRBD1. CDR3 size: 16 residues. J lost 0 bases, V lost 5 bases, and 6 bases had no gene match. Per the germline V gene, CDR1 is LNHDA and CDR2 is SQIVND (reference sequence). The DNA of the CDR3 is TGTGCCAGTAGTCCTAGGGACAGAGCGAACACCGGGGAGCTGTTTTTT. Translation gives CASSPRDRANTGELFF.

This chain connects TRBV6-5 to TRBJ1-6, with 7 bases aligning to TRBD1. The CDR3 runs 14 residues. CDR1 is MNHEY, CDR2 SVGAGI, per germline. The J segment lost 9 bases and the V segment lost 4 bases, leaving 6 bases of the junction unmatched. CDR3 in DNA: TGTGCCAGCAGTTCTTGGACAGGTGGTTCACCCCTCCACTTT. Protein: CASSSWTGGSPLHF.

The gene calls are TRBV19 and TRBJ2-7; weak D call: TRBD1 (6 bases). This CDR3 contains 14 residues. Germline assignment: CDR1 LNHDA and CDR2 SQIVND (reference sequence). V lost 0 bases and J lost 6, with 12 bases in between. CDR3 in DNA: TGTGCCAGTAGTATAGAGCTCAGGGGCGGCGAGCAGTACTTC. This codes for CASSIELRGGEQYF.

This chain joins TRBV6-6 and TRBJ2-5, with 15 bases lining up with TRBD2. The J call may be faulty, since TRBJ2-7 better matches the DNA end. Per germline, CDR1 MNHNY and CDR2 SVGAGI (reference sequence). The CDR3 length is 16 residues. The CDR3 DNA follows: TGTGCCAGCAGTTACCCCGGGACTAGCGGGAGGTACGAGCAGTACTTC. It yields the protein CASSYPGTSGRYEQYF.

The chain combines TRBV6-5 with TRBJ2-2; a weak D match, TRBD2 (6 bases). CDR1 is MNHEY and CDR2 is SVGAGI in the germline V gene. V was cut by 7 bases and J by 5 bases, with 17 bases left in between. CDR3 size: 15 residues. The CDR3 loop reads CASKAGGANTGELFF. The CDR3 DNA is TGTGCCAGCAAAGCGGGTGGAGCTAATACCGGGGAGCTGTTTTTT.

This chain joins TRBV19 and TRBJ2-3, with 13 nucleotides matching TRBD2. The germline CDR1 and CDR2 sequences are LNHDA and SQIVND (reference sequence). Trimming cost V 3 bases and J 7 bases; bases outside gene matches: 4. The CDR3 runs 15 residues. The CDR3 reads CASSIGLAGAYTQYF. CDR3 nucleotides: TGTGCCAGTAGTATTGGACTAGCGGGGGCCTATACGCAGTATTTT.

The chain links TRBV5-3 to TRBJ2-1; TRBD2 matches at 8 bases. TRBV5-3 is classed as an ORF, of uncertain function. The junction had 3 bases not matched to a gene; V was cut back by 3 bases and J by 4 bases. The CDR3 has 14 amino acids. The CDR3 DNA reads as TGTGCCAGAAGCTGTCGACTAGCGTACAATGAGCAGTTCTTC. As protein: CARSCRLAYNEQFF.

The chain employs TRBV25-1 and TRBJ1-2, with no clear D. V was clipped by 2 bases and J by 4 bases, with 14 bases between them. The CDR3 totals 15 residues. Germline loops: CDR1 MGHDK, CDR2 SYGVNS. As DNA, the CDR3 is TGTGCCAGCAGTGAACCCAAAACCACGAGCTATGGCTACACCTTC. It is translated as CASSEPKTTSYGYTF.

This clone was found once. J is TRBJ1-5 and V is TRBV6-5, with a weak D call TRBD1 (5 bases). Trimming left V 2 bases short and J 2 bases short, with 7 bases between. Germline CDR1 is MNHEY and CDR2 is SVGAGI. This CDR3 spans 14 amino acids. The CDR3 region is CASSYRGGNQPQHF. The CDR3 nucleotides read TGTGCCAGCAGTTACAGGGGTGGCAATCAGCCCCAGCATTTT.

The J gene is TRBJ1-1, the V gene TRBV19; no definite D call. The CDR3 sequence is 13 residues long. Germline lookup yields CDR1 LNHDA and CDR2 SQIVND (reference sequence). V dropped 3 bases and J dropped 5 bases, with 10 bases sitting between them. CDR3 protein: CASSIPRRTEAFF. The DNA for the CDR3 is TGTGCCAGTAGTATTCCTCGGAGGACTGAAGCTTTCTTT.

This clone is medium-sized in the sample. This chain links TRBV10-2 with TRBJ1-3; D ambiguous. From germline, CDR1 is WSHSY and CDR2 SAAADI. The CDR3 totals 14 residues. Trimming took 8 bases from V and 0 from J, leaving 11 bases between them. The CDR3 protein is CASQLTFSGNTIYF. CDR3 nucleotides: TGCGCCAGCCAACTCACCTTCTCTGGAAACACCATATATTTT.

The J gene is TRBJ1-2, the V gene TRBV7-2; D is perhaps TRBD1 (5 bases). Trimming shortened V by 1 base and J by 2 bases, and 8 bases separated the two germline ends. This CDR3 is 14 amino acids long. Germline V lookup: CDR1 SGHTA, CDR2 FQGNSA. CDR3 nucleotides: TGTGCCAGCAGCTTAGGCAGGGCCAACTATGGCTACACCTTC. Amino acids: CASSLGRANYGYTF.

The chain employs TRBV4-3 and TRBJ2-5, with a tentative D call TRBD2 (6 bases). The J call may be mistaken, given a closer DNA end match to TRBJ2-7. This CDR3 is built from 17 residues. Germline CDR1 is LGHNA and CDR2 is YSLEER. Written as DNA, the CDR3 is TGCGCCAGCAGCCAAGACAGGGACTCAGAGGTCTCCTACGAGCAGTACTTC. Translating gives CASSQDRDSEVSYEQYF.

The chain joins TRBV28 to TRBJ1-6, with 10 positions matching TRBD1. The germline V gene has CDR1 MDHEN and CDR2 SYDVKM. V shed 2 bases and J 11 bases; nucleotides not matched to a gene: 6. The CDR3 is 15 residues long. This CDR3 reads CASSLRDRGRAPLHF. DNA of the CDR3: TGTGCCAGCAGTTTACGGGACAGGGGACGAGCACCCCTCCACTTT.

The chain links TRBV5-1 to TRBJ2-3, with 8 positions matching TRBD1. Germline trimming cut 3 bases from V and 1 base from J; bases unmatched to any gene: 7. This CDR3 comprises 16 residues. The germline V gene has CDR1 SGHRS and CDR2 YFSETQ. CDR3 in DNA: TGCGCCAGCAGCTCGGGACAGGCTCCGCGCACAGATACGCAGTATTTT. It encodes CASSSGQAPRTDTQYF.

V is TRBV5-1 and J is TRBJ2-3; 8 bases fit TRBD1. This CDR3 is 14 amino acids long. CDR1 SGHRS and CDR2 YFSETQ come from the germline V gene. The junction had 0 bases not matched to a gene; V was cut back by 1 base and J by 2 bases. DNA of the CDR3: TGCGCCAGCAGCTTGCAGGGGGCCACAGATACGCAGTATTTT. Amino acids: CASSLQGATDTQYF.

The V and J genes are TRBV9 and TRBJ1-1; no reliable D call. Between the trimmed V and J ends, which lost 0 bases and 0 bases, there was a span of 6 bases. The germline gives CDR1 SGDLS, CDR2 YYNGEE. The CDR3 extends over 14 amino acids. CDR3 sequence (DNA): TGTGCCAGCAGCGTAGGGCGGATGAACACTGAAGCTTTCTTT. This translates into CASSVGRMNTEAFF.

V and J are TRBV7-9 and TRBJ2-1; 14 bases are shared with TRBD2. The germline CDR1 and CDR2 sequences are SEHNR and FQNEAQ (reference sequence). This CDR3 is 15 amino acids long. Losses at the gene ends were 6 bases for V and 7 bases for J; bases not matched to a gene: 5. This CDR3 reads CASRPGTSGRNEQFF. In DNA form, the CDR3 reads TGTGCCAGCAGACCCGGGACTAGCGGGAGAAATGAGCAGTTCTTC. The variable domain in full, completed from reference TRBV7-9 and TRBJ2-1, reads DTGVSQNPRHKITKRGQNVTFRCDPISEHNRLYWYRQTLGQGPEFLTYFQNEAQLEKSRLLSDRFSAERPKGSFSTLEIQRTEQGDSAMYLCASRPGTSGRNEQFFGPGTRLTVL.

The chain carries TRBV5-1 and TRBJ1-2; 7 bases map to TRBD1. Germline CDR1 and CDR2: SGHRS and YFSETQ. This CDR3 is 14 amino acids long. Trimming removed 3 bases from V and 4 bases from J; junction bases left unmatched: 6. In DNA, the CDR3 is TGCGCCAGCAGCTCGCCGGGACAGATCTATGGCTACACCTTC. This encodes CASSSPGQIYGYTF.

This chain links TRBV2 with TRBJ2-3; 10 nucleotides match TRBD2. CDR1 is SNHLY and CDR2 is FYNNEI in the germline V gene. The junction had 14 bases not matched to a gene; V was cut back by 11 bases and J by 6 bases. This CDR3 contains 15 residues. Written as DNA, the CDR3 is TGTGCCTCCAGAAAGCGGGGGGGCCCTATCGATACGCAGTATTTT. This codes for CASRKRGGPIDTQYF.

This clone has a handful of counts. This chain uses TRBV11-3 with TRBJ2-7; 8 nucleotides line up with TRBD2. The CDR3 covers 14 residues. Per germline, CDR1 SGHNT and CDR2 YENEEA. J gave up 7 bases and V 5 bases, and 10 bases lay outside the gene matches. The CDR3 bases are TGTGCCAGCAGCCCAAGCGGGGGCCCTTATGAGCAGTACTTC. Translating gives CASSPSGGPYEQYF.

The chain carries TRBV9 and TRBJ2-1, with TRBD1 matching 7 bases. Germline V gives CDR1 SGDLS, CDR2 YYNGEE. V trimming: 0 bases; J trimming: 7 bases; junction bases outside the gene matches: 10. This CDR3 is built from 16 residues. CDR3 in DNA: TGTGCCAGCAGCGTAGCGGTGACAGGGCGTGTGAATGAGCAGTTCTTC. It codes for CASSVAVTGRVNEQFF.

The chain employs TRBV9 and TRBJ2-1; the match to TRBD2 covers 9 bases. Trimming removed 0 bases from V and 7 bases from J; junction bases left unmatched: 11. Germline assignment: CDR1 SGDLS and CDR2 YYNGEE. CDR3 length equals 17 residues. This CDR3 reads CASSVESAGGPRNEQFF. The CDR3 coding sequence is TGTGCCAGCAGCGTAGAATCAGCGGGAGGACCTCGGAATGAGCAGTTCTTC.

This clone was detected only a few times. The chain has TRBV7-9 and TRBJ2-3; possible D gene TRBD2, 5 bases. V lost 5 bases, J lost 11 bases, and 23 bases lay in between. CDR3 size: 15 residues. Germline lookup yields CDR1 SEHNR and CDR2 FQNEAQ (reference sequence). The CDR3 nucleotides are TGTGCCAGCAGCCTAAGTCGGACTTCCTTAAGCGGGCAGTATTTT. Its protein is CASSLSRTSLSGQYF.

This clone was found once. The chain carries TRBV18 and TRBJ2-2; TRBD2 matches at 10 bases. CDR1 and CDR2 (germline): KGHSH, LQKENI. The CDR3 has 16 residues. V lost 2 bases, J lost 1 base, and 1 base stayed unmatched. The CDR3 protein is CASSPVAGGNTGELFF. In DNA, the CDR3 is TGTGCCAGCTCACCAGTAGCGGGGGGGAACACCGGGGAGCTGTTTTTT.

This sequence joins TRBV30 and TRBJ2-7; a possible D gene is TRBD1 (6 bases). Germline CDR1 and CDR2: GTSNPN and SVGIG (reference sequence). The CDR3 extends over 13 amino acids. Trimming pared 3 bases from V and 7 bases from J, leaving 16 bases between. The CDR3 nucleotides read TGTGCCTGGAGGACAGGACGGTGGTCGGAGCAGTACTTC. The encoded protein is CAWRTGRWSEQYF.